These T cell receptor beta chains were read from a single sample in a study of blood T cell repertoires in COVID-19. Generated by immunoSEQ multiplex PCR, the TCRdb table keeps only in-frame clones and is missing some. The repertoire includes about 200,000 clones, 75% to 90% of them detected once, and around 4.8% sits in the top ten. Sequencing used peripheral blood. These receptors were obtained from a woman aged 40 to 50 with acute or convalescent COVID-19. CDR3s include the opening cysteine and the closing phenylalanine or tryptophan. The order of the fields is CDR3 length, V gene, CDR3 protein.

18 TRBV18 CASSPRAGREYSGNTIYF
16 TRBV5-1 CASSLGPGTTNEKLFF
11 TRBV20-1 CSAEVAYGYTF
15 TRBV11-3 CASSLGSGTGEKLFF
19 TRBV18 CASSPGDRGTNLINEKLFF
16 TRBV4-1 CASSPHWTSGQDTQYF
13 TRBV12-3/TRBV12-4 CASRNREGTEAFF
15 TRBV9 CASSVAGQGGEKLFF
13 TRBV30 CAWSGGAGDEQFF
13 TRBV27 CASSYTDGGEQFF
13 TRBV24-1 CATSDGPGNTIYF
15 TRBV5-1 CASSPEPKGGNTIYF
15 TRBV15 CATKSFGTSGDEQFF
14 TRBV30 CAWSGRGYTGELFF
13 TRBV7-2 CASSLVNSPAIYF
16 TRBV7-2 CASSLWPAGGEGTQYF
14 TRBV5-1 CASSTIRGTGELFF